This T cell receptor beta chain was sequenced for a study of shared clonotypes between healthy human individuals. Study-level background: A few men and two women, aged 18 to 49, were donors.

Study-level findings and limits: Several donors showed sharing of approximately 5% of naive CD4 clonotypes.

V gave up 4 bases and J gave up 1 base; unmatched junction bases: 7. Germline-derived CDR1 and CDR2 are MGHRA and YSYEKL. The length of the CDR3 is 17 residues. The donors were adults (healthy and HIV-negative) with no recent acute infections or vaccinations. Source study methods: Filtering differed because ImmunoSEQ produced junction-only sequences that carried no quality scores. Repertoires were generated with immunoSEQ multiplex PCR, while TCRdb's copy carries only in-frame clones and drops some. V, J and clone size are those of that table, while D and trimming were read from the DNA. The table records 2 million to 2.5 million clones, just over 90% of them present only once. The table lists this clone with a few counts. Its antigen is unidentified.

Sequencing input: naive CD4+ T cells from PBMCs. The subset here: CD45RA+ positively selected. The receptor was isolated from a man between 18 and 29 years old in good health. Some clones in this sample may be carry-over from other donors' samples. The chain is built from TRBV4-1 and TRBJ1-5, with 10 positions matching TRBD1. CDR3 nucleotides: TGCGCCAGCAGCCTACGACAGGGGGCGGAGAGCAATCAGCCCCAGCATTTT. Translating gives CASSLRQGAESNQPQHF.